Here is one TCR beta chain with its context. Its antigen specificity is not known. In total, more than 500 healthy bone marrow donors made up the cohort. At the time of sampling, all cohort members were nominally healthy, though unrecorded immune exposures were likely present. The donor was CMV seronegative and was included in the group of about 350 seronegative cohort members. Every donor gave a peripheral blood sample, and the peripheral blood mononuclear cells from that sample were used for TCR beta sequencing. Genomic DNA was extracted from the blood cell samples with the Qiagen DNeasy Blood Extraction Kit. Library generation was performed with the immunoSEQ multiplex PCR assay. For the multiplex PCR, a mixture combining 60 forward primers for TCR Vbeta segments and 13 reverse primers for TCR Jbeta segments was used. The CDR3 region of rearranged TCR beta genes was amplified from genomic DNA with a multiplex PCR assay. On the Illumina HiSeq System, the amplified TCR beta libraries were sequenced as 87-base-pair reads. In the source study's methods: In a later analysis, roughly 80 million unique TCR beta chains were counted across the roughly 610 repertoires, and around 11 million of these chains were shared by at least two donors. Raw reads were error-corrected and collapsed into unique sequences by a nearest-neighbor algorithm in which closely related sequences were merged to remove PCR and sequencing errors. To assign V, D and J gene segments, CDR3 sequences were aligned to IMGT reference sequences. Each retained sequence needed at least a six-nucleotide match to both a V gene segment and a J gene segment. Rearrangements were called productive when the CDR3 lacked stop codons and stayed in frame with V and J; all others were non-productive. Following IMGT convention, CDR3 was defined as the stretch from the second conserved V-encoded cysteine up to the conserved J-encoded phenylalanine. In an earlier analysis of more than 550 of the donors, sequences lacking an unambiguous match to a single V gene segment were excluded. In an earlier analysis of more than 500 of the donors, a V segment was called functional when productive rearrangements were above 56.7%, and segregating when the standard deviation between donors exceeded 5%. A statistical classification framework was built to diagnose cytomegalovirus status from the catalog of TCR beta chain sequences. In a later analysis, TCR nucleotide sequences were compared against IMGT/GENE-DB human TR gene sequences so that V and J genes could be assigned. A later analysis assigned CDR3 sequences and most-parsimonious VDJ recombination scenarios with the TCRdist pipeline. In a later analysis, each TCR beta chain was defined by its CDR3 amino acid sequence together with its V-gene family, and reads without a unique V-gene family were excluded. To address suspected cross-contamination and a sequencing artifact, a later analysis removed 592 highly shared, low-generation-probability nucleotide sequences. A later analysis calculated a clonal expansion index for each public chain from normalized within-repertoire ranks of inferred template counts. A later analysis computed generation probabilities with a VDJ recombination model fitted to out-of-frame rearrangements, and checked the results against IGoR. In a later analysis, TCR-TCR, TCR-HLA and TCR-CMV co-occurrence was scored with hypergeometric tests, and a repertoire-size bias correction was applied to TCR pairs. False discovery rates were estimated in a later analysis by permuting HLA or CMV assignments 20 times. In a later analysis, co-occurring TCRs were grouped using DBSCAN, and TCRdist sequence similarity was added for clustering within HLA-allele-positive subsets. Repertoires with fewer than 30,000 or more than 120,000 public chains were left out of co-occurrence clustering, as were four to six repertoires with anomalous nucleotide sharing. TCRdb re-hosts the immuneACCESS table, in-frame sequences only. Its copies lack some clones; in the studies checked, an unresolved V gene accounts for under half of them, and the cause for the rest is not known. That table gives V, J and clone size, and the DNA gave D and trimming. The sample table on file contains 150,000 to 250,000 clones. The ten largest clones take up approximately 0.74% of the sample.

The record originates from a study of cytomegalovirus exposure and HLA in healthy donors (dated by TCRdb to 2015 to 2018). Looking at the study overall: According to an earlier analysis of 550 to 750 of the donors, some 170 million T cells yielded over 90 million unique TCR beta sequences and about 280 Gb of sequence data. Alongside the repertoire data, information on donor age, sex, ethnicity and CMV serostatus was compiled. Among the roughly 430 genotyped donors, more than 70% belonged to the genetic ancestry cluster associated with self-reported Caucasian donors. Around 330 gigabases of sequencing data and around 80 million unique TCR sequences made up an early release that covered around 640 HLA-typed donors. To study patterns of TCR occurrence, a later analysis re-analyzed previously published TCR beta repertoires from 500 to 850 donors and added high-resolution HLA genotyping. HLA typing covered class I and class II loci at four-digit resolution. Along with the approximately 700-subject first cohort, a separate validation cohort of over a hundred different subjects was used. To decide whether each TCR beta V gene segment behaved as functional or pseudogenic, an earlier analysis of fewer than 750 of the donors relied on high-throughput TCR beta sequencing. Rather than drawing on any new phenotypic data, the later analysis identified candidate immune exposures from TCR beta sequences and the way those sequences occurred across donors. Every discovery cohort repertoire had been produced on one sequencing platform. The study combined high-throughput TCR immunosequencing, statistical association of individual TCRs with disease status, and machine learning to predict cytomegalovirus infection status. The study aimed to test whether cataloging public T cell receptors could reveal signatures of past pathogen exposure. On average, approximately 250,000 unique TCR beta nucleotide sequences were sequenced per donor among about 400 genotyped donors of the cohort, with around 19% of those sequences being non-productive. Using immunosequencing, the study profiled T cell repertoires from fewer than 850 subjects and related those repertoires to cytomegalovirus serostatus. Genome-wide SNP genotypes for about 55% of the 666 donors were used in a later genetic analysis, which treated that subset as a discovery cohort. Because of strong linkage in the cohort, roughly five DR-DQ haplotypes were treated as single units for association and clustering. The number of donors typed differed by locus, with about 629-630 for A, B, C, DRB1 and DQB1, roughly 550 for DQA1, about 610 for DPA1, and under 490 for DPB1.

The junction shows trimming of 7 bases on V and 0 bases on J, plus 15 bases between the germline ends. Reading from cysteine to phenylalanine, the CDR3 counts 15 amino acids. Left in the record is the CDR3 DNA by itself, 45 bases read in frame from the first base. For CDR1 and CDR2, the germline V gene lists MNHNS and SASEGT. The paper as a whole reports these results and caveats: In a later analysis, around 17,000 TCR beta sequences were associated with specific HLA alleles at a false discovery rate of 0.05. V-gene and J-gene trimming of TCR beta chains was associated with a missense DCLRE1C variant in a later genetic analysis, and the association was replicated in an independent cohort. According to a later genetic analysis, donors in an Asian-associated ancestry cluster had fewer N-insertions in productive TCRs than the approximately 700-donor mean. A total of 150 to 200 TCR beta chains were listed by the study as associated with cytomegalovirus. In an earlier analysis of 587 of the donors, most TCR beta V segments were observed in productive rearrangements about 90% or about 30% of the time, broadly matching IMGT annotations. Because the 87-base-pair reads could not distinguish some IMGT-functional V segments, including TRBV6-2 and TRBV6-3, those segments were excluded. Presence/absence analyses assumed roughly uniform sequencing depth across donors, an assumption that may not hold. Correlated functional status among segregating V segments might be attributable to linkage disequilibrium, but an unknown experimental factor could not be ruled out. Because counts were too low, 15 to 20 rarely observed V segments, including chromosome 9 orphons, were excluded from the earlier analysis of 587 of the donors. In a later analysis, most CMV-associated TCR beta chains were found to appear HLA-restricted, with HLA associations seemingly driven largely by CMV exposure. In both the original and validation cohorts, the classifier was reported to diagnose cytomegalovirus status with high specificity and sensitivity. In vitro tests confirmed that a few of the cytomegalovirus-associated TCR beta chains recognize cytomegalovirus antigens. Only TCR beta chains were sequenced in this cohort, and the absence of alpha or paired-chain data limited detectable features. According to a later analysis, parvovirus B19, influenza, CMV and Epstein-Barr virus appeared linked to several top co-occurrence clusters. HLA typing was unavailable for some donors at each locus, so association tests used only the typed subset. Compared with equally common non-associated chains, HLA-associated TCR beta chains in a later analysis were more clonally expanded and had lower generation probabilities. CMV serostatus was the only immune exposure information available for the cohort. The authors suggested that the approach could potentially be generalized to other disease states and immunological phenotypes. A cluster of highly shared sequence variants was judged likely to represent a technical artifact of the sequencing pipeline. While some public TCRs were present in many individuals, most TCR sequences turned up only very rarely across donors. When HLA alleles, especially DR and DQ, strongly co-occurred, attributing TCR associations to individual alleles was difficult. A later analysis found that TCR association rates varied across HLA loci, with DRB1 alleles showing the most associated TCRs and HLA-C alleles the fewest. A further reported finding was that TCR beta sequences accurately predicted the HLA-A and HLA-B alleles for most subjects in the first cohort.

This TCR was sampled from a boy aged 10-17 years in good health and CMV-seronegative. In this chain, TRBV6-1 is recombined with TRBJ1-2; the D gene is perhaps TRBD1, on 5 matching bases. The sequencing sample was made of PBMCs. The CDR3 has the sequence CASNLNRDSNYGYTF. The nucleotide sequence is TGTGCCAGCAATCTAAACCGGGACTCTAACTATGGCTACACCTTC.